These 19 T cell receptor beta chains share one sample of origin, sequenced in a study of blood T cell repertoires in COVID-19. The protocol was immunoSEQ multiplex PCR, while the TCRdb copy is restricted to in-frame clones and leaves out a portion. Here the sample spans 230,000 or so clones, 88% being singletons. The sequencing input was PBMCs or T cells enriched from blood (not recorded which). The receptors derive from a woman in her twenties or thirties who had recovered from COVID-19.

This clone was recorded a few times. V is TRBV7-6 and J is TRBJ2-5; D call uncertain. Deletions cut 5 bases from V and 5 bases from J, with 12 bases between. The CDR3 runs to 13 residues. Germline assignment: CDR1 SGHVS and CDR2 FNYEAQ. In DNA form, the CDR3 reads TGTGCCAGCAGCCCACTCATAATGGAGACCCAGTACTTC. This codes for CASSPLIMETQYF. Complete variable domain (other parts from reference TRBV7-6 and TRBJ2-5): GAGVSQSPRYKVTKRGQDVALRCDPISGHVSLYWYRQALGQGPEFLTYFNYEAQQDKSGLPNDRFSAERPEGSISTLTIQRTEQRDSAMYRCASSPLIMETQYFGPGTRLLVL.

This sequence joins TRBV27 and TRBJ2-1; TRBD2 aligns across 10 bases. The germline V gene has CDR1 MNHEY and CDR2 SMNVEV (reference sequence). Losses at the gene ends were 5 bases for V and 3 bases for J; bases not matched to a gene: 13. CDR3 length: 18 amino acids. Here the CDR3 DNA reads TGTGCCAGCAGTGGGCTGCTAGCGGGGGCCCTAAACTACAATGAGCAGTTCTTC. It is translated as CASSGLLAGALNYNEQFF.

This sequence joins TRBV4-2 and TRBJ2-1; D may be TRBD2 (7 bases). V was shortened by 7 bases and J by 6 bases, with 16 bases between the two germline ends. Germline V gene lookup returns CDR1 LGHNA and CDR2 YNFKEQ. This CDR3 has 14 amino acids. The CDR3 sequence is CASTPGGPGNEQFF. The CDR3 coding sequence is TGTGCCAGCACTCCGGGGGGCCCAGGCAATGAGCAGTTCTTC.

DNA for the CDR3: TGCGCCAGCAGCCAAGATCGCCAGGGCCTTCAGCCCCAGCATTTT. Its protein product is CASSQDRQGLQPQHF. This chain links TRBV4-3 with TRBJ1-5, with D perhaps matching TRBD1 (5 bases). The length of the CDR3 is 15 residues. The V end lost 0 bases, the J end lost 6 bases, and 12 bases lay between the germline ends. The germline CDR1 and CDR2 sequences are LGHNA and YSLEER.

The chain links TRBV7-7 to TRBJ2-1; 7 positions agree with TRBD2. The V gene end was trimmed by 1 base and the J gene end by 0 bases; junction bases not matched to a gene: 6. The CDR3 sequence is 17 residues long. The germline CDR1 and CDR2 sequences are SSHAT and FNYEAQ (reference sequence). CDR3 DNA: TGTGCCAGCAGCTTAGAAAGCGGGGTTGTCTCCTACAATGAGCAGTTCTTC. This encodes CASSLESGVVSYNEQFF.

This chain joins TRBV7-3 and TRBJ1-2; 8 positions match TRBD1. The germline CDR1 and CDR2 sequences are SGHTA and FQGTGA. Germline trimming cut 3 bases from V and 12 bases from J; bases unmatched to any gene: 6. The CDR3 totals 12 residues. CDR3 coding DNA: TGTGCCAGCAGCTTCGGACAGGGCCCACACACCTTC. Its translation: CASSFGQGPHTF.

The chain combines TRBV10-1 with TRBJ2-3, with TRBD2 identical over 9 bases. V lost 4 bases, J lost 0 bases, and 2 bases stayed unmatched. CDR3 length equals 15 residues. Germline CDR1 is WNHNN and CDR2 is SYGVQD (reference sequence). In DNA, the CDR3 is TGCGCCAGCAGTGTGCTAGCGGGAAGCACAGATACGCAGTATTTT. Encoded protein: CASSVLAGSTDTQYF.

The V call is TRBV18, the J call TRBJ1-1, with 9 nucleotides matching TRBD1. CDR3 length: 16 amino acids. Losses at the gene ends were 6 bases for V and 3 bases for J; bases not matched to a gene: 11. CDR1 is KGHSH, CDR2 LQKENI, per germline. The CDR3 loop reads CASSLQQGAVDTEAFF. CDR3 bases: TGTGCCAGCTCTCTACAACAGGGGGCGGTCGACACTGAAGCTTTCTTT.

V and J are TRBV7-8 and TRBJ2-2; TRBD2 aligns across 13 bases. V lost 3 bases and J lost 1; bases outside the gene matches: 5. The CDR3 covers 18 residues. The germline V gene has CDR1 SGHVS and CDR2 FQNEAQ. CDR3 protein: CASSFRLAGGLNTGELFF. CDR3 nucleotides: TGTGCCAGCAGCTTTCGACTAGCGGGGGGACTGAACACCGGGGAGCTGTTTTTT.

The chain is built from TRBV5-4 and TRBJ1-3; D unresolved. Deletions cut 4 bases from V and 1 base from J, with 15 bases between. This CDR3 is 16 amino acids long. The germline CDR1 and CDR2 sequences are SGHNT and YYREEE (reference sequence). In nucleotides, the CDR3 is TGTGCCAGCAGCCCCGGGAGGGAAAGGTCTGGAAACACCATATATTTT. This sequence encodes CASSPGRERSGNTIYF. Full variable domain (rest looked up from reference TRBV5-4 and TRBJ1-3): ETGVTQSPTHLIKTRGQQVTLRCSSQSGHNTVSWYQQALGQGPQFIFQYYREEENGRGNFPPRFSGLQFPNYSSELNVNALELDDSALYLCASSPGRERSGNTIYFGEGSWLTVV.

The J gene is TRBJ2-1, the V gene TRBV27; 8 nucleotides line up with TRBD2. The CDR3 is made up of 16 amino acids. Looked up from germline, CDR1 is MNHEY and CDR2 is SMNVEV (reference sequence). V shed 1 base, J shed 7 bases, and the junction held 9 bases outside the gene matches. The CDR3 reads CASSLFSAGGLNEQFF. CDR3 in DNA: TGTGCCAGCAGTTTATTTTCCGCGGGGGGCTTAAATGAGCAGTTCTTC.

V usage is TRBV6-5 and J usage is TRBJ1-4; D may be TRBD1 (5 bases). Between the trimmed V and J ends, which lost 7 bases and 8 bases, there was a span of 20 bases. Germline CDR1 and CDR2: MNHEY and SVGAGI. This CDR3 region has 15 residues. DNA of the CDR3: TGTGCCAGCAAAGACACTGAGACAGAGACCGAAAAACTGTTTTTT. This gives the protein CASKDTETETEKLFF.

The V gene is TRBV7-2, the J gene TRBJ1-3, with D perhaps matching TRBD1 (6 bases). Germline V CDR1 and CDR2: SGHTA, FQGNSA. Trimming took 2 bases from V and 1 from J, leaving 21 bases between them. This CDR3 comprises 19 residues. The CDR3 DNA reads TGTGCCAGCAGCTTACCCCGGTCCCCGGGACACCCATCTGGAAACACCATATATTTT. Translation: CASSLPRSPGHPSGNTIYF.

J is TRBJ1-4 and V is TRBV2, with D perhaps TRBD1 (6 bases). V gave up 2 bases and J gave up 7 bases, with 11 bases separating them. There are 14 residues in the CDR3. The germline CDR1 and CDR2 sequences are SNHLY and FYNNEI. The CDR3 sequence is CASSETGFSEKLFF. CDR3 DNA sequence: TGTGCCAGCAGTGAAACAGGGTTCAGTGAAAAACTGTTTTTT.

This clone turned up a few times. Other DNA sequences of this sample code for an identical CDR3. The chain is built from TRBV3-1 (or the pseudogene TRBV3-2) and TRBJ2-7; no definite D call. Per the germline V gene, CDR1 is LGHDT and CDR2 is YNNKEL (reference sequence). Deletions cut 1 base from V and 3 bases from J, with 4 bases between. CDR3 length: 12 amino acids. CDR3 loop: CASSQASYEQYF. The CDR3 DNA sequence: TGTGCCAGCAGCCAAGCCAGCTACGAGCAGTACTTC.

The chain links TRBV5-6 to TRBJ1-1; D ambiguous. The CDR3 extends over 15 amino acids. Germline values: CDR1 SGHDT, CDR2 YYEEEE. With 4 bases removed from V and 1 base from J, the gap between germline ends came to 14 bases. The CDR3 here is CASSQLGEGNTEAFF. CDR3 DNA sequence: TGTGCCAGCAGCCAATTGGGCGAGGGGAACACTGAAGCTTTCTTT.

The chain joins TRBV4-3 to TRBJ2-7; TRBD1 is a possible D gene (6 bases). The CDR3 is 15 residues long. V lost 3 bases and J 3 bases, leaving 15 bases between the germline ends. Germline lookup yields CDR1 LGHNA and CDR2 YSLEER. The CDR3 nucleotides read TGCGCCAGCAGCCAGTACAGGGTTGGGGACTACGAGCAGTACTTC. Translated: CASSQYRVGDYEQYF.

The chain has TRBV27 and TRBJ2-1; D might be TRBD2 (6 bases). Between the trimmed V and J ends, which lost 5 bases and 7 bases, there was a span of 12 bases. The CDR3 extends over 13 amino acids. Germline-derived CDR1 and CDR2 are MNHEY and SMNVEV (reference sequence). The CDR3 DNA sequence: TGTGCCAGCAGTGGCGGGGTCGGGAATGAGCAGTTCTTC. Amino acids: CASSGGVGNEQFF.

The chain uses TRBV3-1 (or the pseudogene TRBV3-2) and TRBJ2-5; perhaps TRBD1 as D (6 bases). The CDR3 sequence is 16 residues long. With 0 bases removed from V and 5 bases from J, the gap between germline ends came to 16 bases. CDR1 LGHDT and CDR2 YNNKEL come from the germline V gene (reference sequence). Here the CDR3 DNA reads TGTGCCAGCAGCCAAGACCCAGGGGCCCTCCTTGAGACCCAGTACTTC. It encodes CASSQDPGALLETQYF.